Sequencing of this T cell receptor beta chain was carried out in a study of blood T cell repertoires in COVID-19 (dated by TCRdb to 2018 to 2021). The study in broad terms: The collaborator samples originated in the United States, Italy and Spain and spanned the acute and convalescent phases of COVID-19. The prospective study material was composed of cDNA or gDNA derived from T cells, B-cell-depleted T cells, or PBMCs. The dataset comprised deeply sampled blood TCRbeta repertoires from subjects exposed to, actively infected with, or recovered from COVID-19. A freely available public database, intended as a resource for researchers studying the immune response to SARS-CoV-2, is where the repertoires were released. The samples were drawn from the first 160 participants of the ongoing ImmuneRACE study and from under 1,500 subjects provided by 6 global collaborators. Nearly every sample came with metadata listing a de-identified subject ID, COVID-19 status, age in years and sex. HLA class I and class II types, where available, came from metadata supplied by the sample provider rather than from assay-based typing. General conclusions and limits of the study: How much clinical and demographic metadata was included differed by source and by participant, and the metadata was provided uncurated.

This clone occurred once. This clone's antigen is unknown. A read error may be the cause here, since a much bigger clone is one base away. The same CDR3 also results from other DNA sequences found in this sample. Whole blood was collected in K2EDTA tubes by collaborating institutions according to the institutions' own protocols. For TCRbeta analysis, collaborators shipped samples as frozen whole blood, isolated PBMCs, or DNA extracted from either of those sample types. CDR1 and CDR2, per the germline V gene, are SGHTA and FQGNSA. The CDR3 runs 15 amino acids, cysteine and phenylalanine included. Left in the record is the CDR3 DNA by itself, 45 bases read in frame from the first base. The immunoSEQ Assay, a bias-controlled multiplex PCR, was used to amplify TCRbeta CDR3 regions from genomic DNA. Concerning the study's data processing: The number of nucleated cells in each sample was estimated by amplification of reference gene primers within the assay. Sequence reads were collapsed and filtered to measure the absolute abundance of every unique TCRbeta CDR3 rearrangement. Productive Simpson clonality was computed per sample as the square root of Simpson's diversity index over productive rearrangements. TCRdb took over this immuneACCESS table, retaining in-frame rearrangements with V and J assigned. Such tables are incomplete; in checked studies, under half of the missing clones stem from an unresolved V gene, and the remainder is unexplained. The D gene and trimming were derived from the DNA, and the V and J assignments and clone size from that table. Within this sample are about 97,000 clones, with 80% to 95% of them counted one time only. Together, the top ten hold roughly 4.3% of the sample.

The chain was built from TRBV7-2 and TRBJ1-5, with the D gene call left open. Sequencing was done on a sample of peripheral blood. The sequence was collected from a man aged 18 to 30 with acute or convalescent COVID-19. The DNA is as follows: TGTGCCAGTAGCTTAGGAGCGCATAGCAATCAGCCCCAGCATTTT. Translation gives CASSLGAHSNQPQHF.